The source of this T cell receptor beta chain is a study of regulatory T cells in long-lasting Graves disease. For TCR beta, libraries came from iRepertoire HTBI primers and Arm-PCR of CDR3 regions. TCRdb re-called the multiplex PCR reads through MiXCR, storing one row per CDR3 protein. The sample lists 250,000 or so distinct CDR3 sequences, more than 15% seen once, with around 15% in the top ten. Germline assignment: CDR1 LGHNA and CDR2 YNFKEQ. Trimming left V 6 bases short and J 5 bases short, with 7 bases between. This CDR3 contains 12 residues. Time point here: newly diagnosed GD, antithyroid drugs for less than 3 months. Scientists built the TCR library using RNA that was extracted from PBMCs. The data were also submitted as part of a second study, on T cells in Graves' hyperthyroidism and ophthalmopathy.

The chain is built from TRBV4-2 and TRBJ1-4; D call uncertain. The starting material was peripheral blood mononuclear cells (PBMCs), obtained at new diagnosis, from a patient treated with antithyroid drugs. The receptor was derived from a woman in her 30s with Graves disease. The CDR3 DNA is TGTGCCAGCAGACTGCAGAATGAAAAACTGTTTTTT. Its translation: CASRLQNEKLFF.